The 25 T cell receptor beta chains below were found in one sample sequenced in a study of blood T cell repertoires in COVID-19. The table came from immunoSEQ multiplex PCR; TCRdb's copy has only in-frame clones and leaves some out. The sample contains approximately 260,000 clones, nearly 90% of which appear only once. The specimen sequenced was peripheral blood. These receptors all stem from a woman in her thirties or forties who had recovered from COVID-19.

This chain connects TRBV24-1 to TRBJ2-1; 13 bases fit TRBD2. The CDR3 runs 16 residues. Trimming at V came to 3 bases and at J to 6 bases, leaving 4 bases not matched to a gene. CDR1 is KGHDR and CDR2 is SFDVKD in the germline V gene. The CDR3 bases are TGTGCCACCAGTGATCCGGGACTAGCGGGGAGCAATGAGCAGTTCTTC. This encodes CATSDPGLAGSNEQFF.

The chain couples TRBV27 to TRBJ2-7; 9 nucleotides agree with TRBD1. The V and J ends lost 1 base and 7 bases, in that order; junction bases with no gene match: 11. This CDR3 contains 16 residues. Germline V CDR1 and CDR2: MNHEY, SMNVEV (reference sequence). CDR3 nucleotide sequence: TGTGCCAGCAGTTTATGGGGGGACAGGGAGGCTGGGGAGCAGTACTTC. Translating it yields CASSLWGDREAGEQYF.

V gene TRBV6-5 combines with J gene TRBJ2-3; weak D call: TRBD2 (5 bases). This CDR3 has 14 residues. Between the trimmed V and J ends, which lost 2 bases and 3 bases, there was a span of 9 bases. The germline V gene has CDR1 MNHEY and CDR2 SVGAGI. CDR3: CASSYEGRTDTQYF. The CDR3 nucleotides are TGTGCCAGCAGTTACGAGGGAAGAACAGATACGCAGTATTTT.

This chain connects TRBV24-1 to TRBJ2-1, with 8 bases that match TRBD1. The J segment lost 7 bases and the V segment lost 4 bases, leaving 11 bases of the junction unmatched. CDR3 length: 16 residues. The V gene's germline CDR1 is KGHDR and CDR2 SFDVKD. DNA for the CDR3: TGTGCCACCAGTGACCACCTAGACAGGGGAAGGAATGAGCAGTTCTTC. This encodes CATSDHLDRGRNEQFF.

The chain couples TRBV19 to TRBJ2-7; D is ambiguous. Germline loops: CDR1 LNHDA, CDR2 SQIVND (reference sequence). V was pared by 3 bases and J by 0 bases, with 12 bases between. The CDR3 is 15 residues long. In nucleotides, the CDR3 is TGTGCCAGTAGTATCATAGAGGTTGACTCCTACGAGCAGTACTTC. Protein: CASSIIEVDSYEQYF.

The V and J genes are TRBV7-9 and TRBJ2-5, with D possibly TRBD2 on 5 matching bases. V shed 1 base and J shed 5 bases, with 8 bases lying between them. Germline CDR1 is SEHNR and CDR2 is FQNEAQ (reference sequence). There are 13 residues in the CDR3. In DNA form, the CDR3 reads TGTGCCAGCAGCTTAGTTACGGGGGAGACCCAGTACTTC. This translates into CASSLVTGETQYF.

J is TRBJ1-1 and V is TRBV5-1; D perhaps matches TRBD1 (5 bases). Trimming took 0 bases from V and 4 from J, leaving 16 bases between them. Germline values: CDR1 SGHRS, CDR2 YFSETQ. The CDR3 contains 16 residues. The CDR3 region has the DNA TGCGCCAGCAGCTTGGACGGGGGTCCCGTAGCCACTGAAGCTTTCTTT. Its protein is CASSLDGGPVATEAFF.

This clone came up a few times. The rearrangement links TRBV7-8 to TRBJ2-1, with 8 bases lining up with TRBD2. V lost 4 bases to trimming and J lost 3 bases; unmatched junction nucleotides: 5. This CDR3 region has 15 residues. The germline CDR1 and CDR2 sequences are SGHVS and FQNEAQ. CDR3 sequence: CASSSREGVYNEQFF. For the CDR3, the DNA is TGTGCCAGCAGCTCTCGGGAGGGGGTCTACAATGAGCAGTTCTTC.

The chain has TRBV27 and TRBJ2-3, with D maybe TRBD2 (5 bases). The CDR3 is 17 amino acids. In germline, CDR1 is MNHEY, CDR2 SMNVEV (reference sequence). Deletions cut 5 bases from V and 4 bases from J, with 22 bases between. CDR3 sequence reads: CASSRHKDSLSPDTQYF. CDR3 coding DNA: TGTGCCAGCAGTAGGCATAAGGACTCTTTATCGCCAGATACGCAGTATTTT.

The chain joins TRBV6-5 to TRBJ2-2; D is perhaps TRBD1 (8 bases). Germline loops: CDR1 MNHEY, CDR2 SVGAGI. Trimming shortened V by 8 bases and J by 3 bases, and 16 bases separated the two germline ends. This CDR3 has 15 residues. The DNA of the CDR3 is TGTGCCAGCCCAAGACAGGGGAGGGACACCGGGGAGCTGTTTTTT. Translation: CASPRQGRDTGELFF.

This clone appeared a single time. The chain couples TRBV5-4 to TRBJ2-1, with TRBD2 matching over 7 bases. The CDR3 spans 14 residues. Germline-derived CDR1 and CDR2 are SGHNT and YYREEE (reference sequence). The trim removed 1 base at V and 3 bases at J, leaving 1 base unmatched. CDR3 sequence reads: CASSLKRDYNEQFF. The CDR3 coding sequence is TGTGCCAGCAGCTTGAAGCGGGACTACAATGAGCAGTTCTTC.

The rearrangement joins TRBV4-2 to TRBJ2-1, with D tentatively TRBD2 (5 bases). This CDR3 is built from 14 residues. The germline V gene encodes CDR1 LGHNA and CDR2 YNFKEQ. Trimming stripped 0 bases from V and 9 bases from J, with 12 bases between. The CDR3 here is CASSQDRSRGEQFF. The CDR3, as DNA: TGTGCCAGCAGCCAAGATAGGAGCCGGGGTGAGCAGTTCTTC.

The genes are TRBV4-1 and TRBJ1-3, with D perhaps TRBD1 (5 bases). The CDR3 loop spans 17 amino acids. Germline loops: CDR1 MGHRA, CDR2 YSYEKL. V was shortened by 0 bases and J by 7 bases, with 19 bases between the two germline ends. Written as DNA, the CDR3 is TGCGCCAGCAGCCAAGATGTGGTCCAGGGAGGGCAGAACACCATATATTTT. Protein: CASSQDVVQGGQNTIYF.

Only one count was recorded for this clone. The gene calls are TRBV30 and TRBJ1-1, with 8 bases identical to TRBD1. The V segment lost 1 base and the J segment 8 bases; nucleotides outside the gene matches: 0. Per the germline V gene, CDR1 is GTSNPN and CDR2 is SVGIG (reference sequence). The CDR3 runs 11 residues. CDR3 nucleotide sequence: TGTGCCTGGAGTGACAGGGGGGAAGCTTTCTTT. Amino acids: CAWSDRGEAFF.

The chain links TRBV28 to TRBJ2-2; TRBD1 aligns across 8 bases. The CDR3 sequence is 18 residues long. J lost 5 bases, V lost 1 base, and 12 bases had no gene match. Germline CDR1 reads MDHEN; CDR2 reads SYDVKM. CDR3 loop: CASSLSSSMDRVTGELFF. CDR3 DNA: TGTGCCAGCAGTTTATCTTCCTCGATGGACAGGGTAACCGGGGAGCTGTTTTTT.

V and J are TRBV21-1 and TRBJ2-7; the DNA was not used to check the table's D call, TRBD2. TRBV21-1 is classified as a pseudogene. This CDR3 is 16 amino acids long. The CDR3 coding sequence is TGTGCCAGCAGCAAAGATGGTAGCGGGAAGGCCTACGAGCAGTACGTC. Its translation: CASSKDGSGKAYEQYV.

The chain joins TRBV7-2 to TRBJ2-3; 7 nucleotides match TRBD2. V was pared by 0 bases and J by 4 bases, with 4 bases of the junction left unmatched. CDR3 length equals 15 residues. The germline gives CDR1 SGHTA, CDR2 FQGNSA. The CDR3 region is CASSLAGGSADTQYF. DNA of the CDR3: TGTGCCAGCAGCTTAGCGGGAGGGTCTGCAGATACGCAGTATTTT.

The rearrangement uses TRBV5-1 and TRBJ2-1, with 8 nucleotides matching TRBD1. The junction had 12 bases not matched to a gene; V was cut back by 5 bases and J by 8 bases. The CDR3 totals 15 residues. Germline CDR1 reads SGHRS; CDR2 reads YFSETQ. CDR3 DNA sequence: TGCGCCAGCAGATTCCGGACAGGGCCAGCGGATGAGCAGTTCTTC. It yields the protein CASRFRTGPADEQFF.

This sequence joins TRBV2 and TRBJ2-7; D is uncertain. V gave up 5 bases and J gave up 3 bases, with 5 bases separating them. Germline CDR1 reads SNHLY; CDR2 reads FYNNEI. This CDR3 is built from 11 residues. The CDR3 sequence is CASSLSYEQYF. For the CDR3, the DNA is TGTGCCAGCAGTCTCAGCTACGAGCAGTACTTC.

The CDR3 DNA is TGTGCCAGCAAAAAACAGGGAGGGGGCAATCAGCCCCAGCATTTT. This gives the protein CASKKQGGGNQPQHF. This chain joins TRBV27 and TRBJ1-5; possibly TRBD1 for D (6 bases). CDR3 size: 15 residues. V lost 7 bases and J 2 bases, leaving 15 bases between the germline ends. Germline V lookup: CDR1 MNHEY, CDR2 SMNVEV (reference sequence).

The V gene is TRBV5-4, the J gene TRBJ2-5, with TRBD2 matching 8 bases. There are 16 residues in the CDR3. Germline CDR1 reads SGHNT; CDR2 reads YYREEE (reference sequence). V gave up 4 bases and J gave up 5 bases; unmatched junction bases: 13. In nucleotides, the CDR3 is TGTGCCAGCAGCCAAAGGCGGGGGGCGCGGGGCGAGACCCAGTACTTC. Amino acids: CASSQRRGARGETQYF.

The chain couples TRBV11-3 to TRBJ2-1; 10 positions match TRBD2. This CDR3 is 17 amino acids long. J lost 5 bases, V lost 5 bases, and 12 bases had no gene match. Germline values: CDR1 SGHNT, CDR2 YENEEA. CDR3 sequence: CASSRRLGAGGNNEQFF. The CDR3 DNA reads as TGTGCCAGCAGCCGGCGATTAGGAGCGGGGGGGAACAATGAGCAGTTCTTC.

The V gene is TRBV5-5, the J gene TRBJ1-1; D not certain. From germline, CDR1 is SGHKS and CDR2 YYEKEE (reference sequence). V was pared by 1 base and J by 4 bases, with 11 bases between. There are 14 residues in the CDR3. The CDR3 is CASSLYGRSTEAFF. DNA of the CDR3: TGTGCCAGCAGCTTGTATGGCAGATCCACTGAAGCTTTCTTT.

The chain is built from TRBV4-3 and TRBJ2-1; 8 bases align to TRBD2. The length of the CDR3 is 17 residues. V was clipped by 1 base and J by 10 bases; unmatched bases: 15. Germline V gene lookup returns CDR1 LGHNA and CDR2 YSLEER. CDR3 loop: CASSQVAGSWSGDEQFF. CDR3 coding DNA: TGCGCCAGCAGCCAAGTAGCGGGGTCCTGGAGTGGGGACGAGCAGTTCTTC.

The chain has TRBV7-6 and TRBJ2-1, with 7 bases aligning to TRBD2. Per the germline V gene, CDR1 is SGHVS and CDR2 is FNYEAQ. This CDR3 is built from 16 residues. V shed 5 bases and J 4 bases; nucleotides not matched to a gene: 11. This CDR3 is CASSPFMPAGYNEQFF. CDR3 DNA sequence: TGTGCCAGCAGCCCCTTCATGCCAGCGGGGTACAATGAGCAGTTCTTC.